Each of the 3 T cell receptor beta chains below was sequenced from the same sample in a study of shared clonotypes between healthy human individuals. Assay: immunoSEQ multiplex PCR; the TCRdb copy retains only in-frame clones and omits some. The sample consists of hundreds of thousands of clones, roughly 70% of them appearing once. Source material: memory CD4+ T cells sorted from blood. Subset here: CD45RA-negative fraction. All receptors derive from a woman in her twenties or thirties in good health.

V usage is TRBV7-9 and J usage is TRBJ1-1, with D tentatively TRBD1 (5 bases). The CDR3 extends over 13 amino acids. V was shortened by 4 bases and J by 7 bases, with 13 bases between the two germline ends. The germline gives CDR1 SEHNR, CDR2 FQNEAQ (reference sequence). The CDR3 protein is CASSSPGTREAFF. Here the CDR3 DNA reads TGTGCCAGCAGCTCACCCGGGACCCGTGAAGCTTTCTTT.

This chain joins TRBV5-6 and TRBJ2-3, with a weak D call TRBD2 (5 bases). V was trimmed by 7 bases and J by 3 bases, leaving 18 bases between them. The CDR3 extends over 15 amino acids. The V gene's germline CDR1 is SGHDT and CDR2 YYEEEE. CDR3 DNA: TGTGCCAGCGGCCAGTTGGGAGCGGTAACAGATACGCAGTATTTT. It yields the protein CASGQLGAVTDTQYF. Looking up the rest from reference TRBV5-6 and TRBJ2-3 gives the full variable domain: DAGVTQSPTHLIKTRGQQVTLRCSPKSGHDTVSWYQQALGQGPQFIFQYYEEEERQRGNFPDRFSGHQFPNYSSELNVNALLLGDSALYLCASGQLGAVTDTQYFGPGTRLTVL.

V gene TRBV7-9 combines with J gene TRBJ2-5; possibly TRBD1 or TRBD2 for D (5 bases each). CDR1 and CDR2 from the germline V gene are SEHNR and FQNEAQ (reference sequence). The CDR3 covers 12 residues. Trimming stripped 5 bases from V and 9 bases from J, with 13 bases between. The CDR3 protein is CASSPGLGAQYF. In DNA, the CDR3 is TGTGCCAGCAGCCCCGGCCTGGGGGCCCAGTACTTC.